This TCR beta chain derives from a study of graft-versus-host responses after intestinal transplantation. As for the study in general: All recipients got anti-thymocyte globulin induction, then tacrolimus and steroids for 2 to 4 years. Study-level results: Declining HvG levels early post-transplant were linked to peak circulating GvH clone levels.

The CDR3 loop spans 16 amino acids. Germline CDR1 is MGHRA and CDR2 is YSYEKL. The V and J ends lost 0 bases and 0 bases respectively, with 6 bases between them. Some clones are missing from TCRdb's copy, which holds only in-frame ones; the method was immunoSEQ multiplex PCR. The data show some 87,000 clones, with approximately 95% seen just once and about 1.1% held by the top ten. Regarding this clone: Its matching antigen is unknown.

The TCR comes from a human donor who was the organ donor for an intestinal transplant. The chain is built from TRBV4-1 and TRBJ2-6; D is uncertain. Sequences were derived from unstimulated CD8+ T cells sorted from spleen or lymph node cells, sampled before transplant. CDR3 loop: CASSQEKSSGANVLTF. In DNA, the CDR3 is TGCGCCAGCAGCCAAGAAAAGAGCTCTGGGGCCAACGTCCTGACTTTC.